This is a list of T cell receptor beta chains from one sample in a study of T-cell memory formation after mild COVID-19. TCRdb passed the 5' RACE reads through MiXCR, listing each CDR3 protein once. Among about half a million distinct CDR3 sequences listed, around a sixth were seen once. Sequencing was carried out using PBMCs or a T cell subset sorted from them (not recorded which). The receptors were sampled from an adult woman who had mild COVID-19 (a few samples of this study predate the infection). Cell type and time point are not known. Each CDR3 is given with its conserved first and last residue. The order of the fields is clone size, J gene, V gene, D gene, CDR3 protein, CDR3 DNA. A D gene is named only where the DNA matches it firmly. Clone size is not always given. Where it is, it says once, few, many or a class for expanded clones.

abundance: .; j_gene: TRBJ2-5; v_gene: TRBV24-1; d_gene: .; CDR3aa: CATSAILGKNQETQYF; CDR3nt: TGTGCCACCAGTGCTATTTTGGGGAAAAACCAAGAGACCCAGTACTTC
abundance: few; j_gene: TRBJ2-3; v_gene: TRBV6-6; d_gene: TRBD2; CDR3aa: CASSETGSGGPDTQYF; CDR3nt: TGTGCCAGCAGCGAAACGGGTAGCGGGGGACCAGATACGCAGTATTTT
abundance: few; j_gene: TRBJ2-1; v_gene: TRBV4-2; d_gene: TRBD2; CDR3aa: CASSQDRSLAGGAEEQFF; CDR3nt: TGTGCCAGCAGCCAAGATCGGTCCCTAGCGGGGGGAGCGGAGGAGCAGTTCTTC
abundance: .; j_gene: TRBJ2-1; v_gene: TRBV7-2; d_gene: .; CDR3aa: CASSLAPGLSSYNEQFF; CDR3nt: TGTGCCAGCAGCTTAGCCCCCGGACTCAGCTCCTACAATGAGCAGTTCTTC
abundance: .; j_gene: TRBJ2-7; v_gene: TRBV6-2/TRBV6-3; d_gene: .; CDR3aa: CASRGRLSESYEQYF; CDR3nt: TGTGCCAGCAGAGGCCGCCTTAGCGAGTCCTACGAGCAGTACTTC
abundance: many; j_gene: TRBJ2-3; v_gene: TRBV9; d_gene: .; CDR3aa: CASSVVEGGTQYF; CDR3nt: TGTGCCAGCAGCGTAGTCGAGGGAGGTACGCAGTATTTT
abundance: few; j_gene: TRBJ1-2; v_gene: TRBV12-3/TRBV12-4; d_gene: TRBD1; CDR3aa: CASSLQGWDGYTF; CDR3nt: TGTGCCAGCAGCCTACAGGGGTGGGATGGCTACACCTTC
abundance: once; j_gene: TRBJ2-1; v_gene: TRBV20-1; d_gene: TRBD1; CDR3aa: CSARDRGFRTYNEQFF; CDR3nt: TGCAGTGCGAGGGACAGGGGGTTTAGGACCTACAATGAGCAGTTCTTC
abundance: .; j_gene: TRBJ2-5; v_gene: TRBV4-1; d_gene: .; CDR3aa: CASSQDRSGPETQYF; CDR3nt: TGCGCCAGCAGCCAAGATCGCTCGGGGCCAGAGACCCAGTACTTC
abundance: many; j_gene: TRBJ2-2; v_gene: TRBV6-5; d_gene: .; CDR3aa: CASSYTSILNTGELFF; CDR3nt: TGTGCCAGCAGTTACACCTCAATACTAAACACCGGGGAGCTGTTTTTT
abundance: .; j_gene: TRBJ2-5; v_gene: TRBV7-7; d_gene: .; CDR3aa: CASSAGLLVGEETQYF; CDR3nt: TGTGCCAGCAGCGCCGGCCTACTCGTGGGGGAGGAGACCCAGTACTTC
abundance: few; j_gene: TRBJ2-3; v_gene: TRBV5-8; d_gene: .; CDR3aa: CASSLGAVIGVSLDTQYF; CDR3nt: TGTGCCAGCAGCTTGGGAGCCGTGATCGGGGTTTCTTTGGATACGCAGTATTTT
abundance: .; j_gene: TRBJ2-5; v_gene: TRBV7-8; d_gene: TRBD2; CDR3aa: CASSFRRGLRETQYF; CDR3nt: TGTGCCAGCAGCTTTAGGCGGGGGTTAAGGGAGACCCAGTACTTC
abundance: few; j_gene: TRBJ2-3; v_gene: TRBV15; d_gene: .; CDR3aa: CATSRRSSGSDTQYF; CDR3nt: TGTGCCACCAGCAGACGATCGTCCGGTTCGGATACGCAGTATTTT
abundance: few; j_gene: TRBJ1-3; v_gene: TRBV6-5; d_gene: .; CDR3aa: CASSYSSGPSGNTIYF; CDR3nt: TGTGCCAGCAGTTACTCCTCGGGCCCCTCTGGAAACACCATATATTTT
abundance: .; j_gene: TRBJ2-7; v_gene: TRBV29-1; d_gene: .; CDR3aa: CSVEFGRNSYEQYF; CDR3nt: TGCAGCGTTGAATTCGGCAGGAACTCCTACGAGCAGTACTTC
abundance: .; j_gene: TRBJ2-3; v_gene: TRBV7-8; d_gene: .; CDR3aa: CASSPSRLADTQYF; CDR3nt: TGTGCCAGCAGCCCCTCCCGGCTGGCGGATACGCAGTATTTT
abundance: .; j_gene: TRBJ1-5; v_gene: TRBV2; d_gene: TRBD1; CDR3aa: CASGEGTAPRNQPQHF; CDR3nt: TGTGCCAGCGGGGAGGGGACAGCACCTCGCAATCAGCCCCAGCATTTT
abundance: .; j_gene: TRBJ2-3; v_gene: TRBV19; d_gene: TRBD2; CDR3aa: CASSWGGLAGGHTDTQYF; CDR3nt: TGTGCCAGTAGCTGGGGGGGACTAGCGGGAGGACACACAGATACGCAGTATTTT
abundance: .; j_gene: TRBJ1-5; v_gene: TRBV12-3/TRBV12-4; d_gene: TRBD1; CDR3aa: CASSFRDRGKSNQPQHF; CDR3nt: TGTGCCAGCAGTTTCCGGGACAGGGGGAAGAGCAATCAGCCCCAGCATTTT
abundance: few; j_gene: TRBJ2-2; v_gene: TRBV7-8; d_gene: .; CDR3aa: CASGRGGPNTGELFF; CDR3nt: TGTGCCAGCGGGCGTGGGGGACCTAACACCGGGGAGCTGTTTTTT
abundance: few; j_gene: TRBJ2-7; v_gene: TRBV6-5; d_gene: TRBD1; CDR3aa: CASSYSTGAISYEQYF; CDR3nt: TGTGCCAGCAGTTACTCCACAGGGGCCATTTCCTACGAGCAGTACTTC
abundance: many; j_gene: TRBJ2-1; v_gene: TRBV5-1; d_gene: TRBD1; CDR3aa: CASSLGQGFDEQFF; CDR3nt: TGCGCCAGCAGCTTAGGACAGGGGTTCGATGAGCAGTTCTTC
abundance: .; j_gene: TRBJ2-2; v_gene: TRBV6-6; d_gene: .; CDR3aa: CASRRPDSRVRGGSTGELFF; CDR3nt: TGTGCCAGCAGGCGACCCGACAGTCGTGTAAGAGGAGGAAGCACCGGGGAGCTGTTTTTT
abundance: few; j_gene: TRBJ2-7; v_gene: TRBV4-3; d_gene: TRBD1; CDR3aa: CASSQGTGIRSYEQYF; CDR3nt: TGCGCCAGCAGCCAAGGGACAGGGATAAGGTCCTACGAGCAGTACTTC
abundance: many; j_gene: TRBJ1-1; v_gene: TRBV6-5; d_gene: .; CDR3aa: CASSYSGGNTEAFF; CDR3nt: TGTGCCAGCAGTTACTCGGGGGGGAACACTGAAGCTTTCTTT
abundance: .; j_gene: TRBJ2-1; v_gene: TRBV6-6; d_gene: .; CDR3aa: CASSYHPERRESYNEQFF; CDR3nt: TGTGCCAGCAGTTACCATCCCGAGCGGAGGGAATCCTACAATGAGCAGTTCTTC
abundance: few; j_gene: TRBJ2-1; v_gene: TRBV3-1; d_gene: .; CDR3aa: CASSQGVNPNEQFF; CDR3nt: TGTGCCAGCAGCCAAGGAGTGAACCCGAATGAGCAGTTCTTC